This T cell receptor (beta chain) came from a study of OX40 agonist ivuxolimab in advanced cancers. Study information: Patients in dose escalation had liver, melanoma, kidney or head and neck cancers.

A history of autoimmune disease or systemic immunosuppression excluded patients. About this clone itself: Its antigen is unknown.

Method: immunoSEQ multiplex PCR; TCRdb's copy keeps in-frame clones and lacks some. Here the sample spans 70,000 to 95,000 clones, roughly nine tenths being singletons. The study's findings and limits: Partial responders at 0.1-3.0 mg/kg had among the lowest clonal expansion.

Sequenced here: CD4+ or CD8+ T cells sorted from blood, sampled in a trial of the OX40 agonist ivuxolimab. This TCR came from an adult with an advanced solid tumor such as melanoma, head and neck, liver or kidney cancer.

Here the CDR3 DNA reads TGTGCCAGCAGCTTAGAGGCAGGGGACTATGGCTACACCTTC. It encodes CASSLEAGDYGYTF. The chain couples TRBV7-9 to TRBJ1-2, with D possibly TRBD1 on 6 matching bases. The CDR3 runs 14 residues. The V gene lost 1 base and the J gene lost 3 bases, with 9 bases spanning the gap. From germline, CDR1 is SEHNR and CDR2 FQNEAQ (reference sequence).